Here is one TCR beta chain with its context. These data belong to a study of CD8+ T cells in alopecia areata. TCR sequencing used cDNA made by reverse transcription of extracted RNA. Profiled with immunoSEQ multiplex PCR; TCRdb holds only in-frame clones, not every one. Of 50,000 to 70,000 clones in the sample, 44% were seen once. The CDR3 covers 15 residues. With 7 bases clipped from V and 5 bases from J, the junction kept 13 bases outside the gene matches. Germline-derived CDR1 and CDR2 are SGHRS and YFSETQ. The sample comprised NKG2D-low CD8+ T cells sorted from blood. This sequence originates from a human donor with alopecia areata. The genes are TRBV5-1 and TRBJ2-7, with 9 nucleotides matching TRBD1. CDR3 nucleotides: TGCGCCAGCCAGTCTTTACAGGGGGCGCGCGACGAGCAGTACTTC. This gives the protein CASQSLQGARDEQYF. Combining the CDR3 with reference TRBV5-1 and TRBJ2-7 gives the whole variable domain KAGVTQTPRYLIKTRGQQVTLSCSPISGHRSVSWYQQTPGQGLQFLFEYFSETQRNKGNFPGRFSGRQFSNSRSEMNVSTLELGDSALYLCASQSLQGARDEQYFGPGTRLTVT.